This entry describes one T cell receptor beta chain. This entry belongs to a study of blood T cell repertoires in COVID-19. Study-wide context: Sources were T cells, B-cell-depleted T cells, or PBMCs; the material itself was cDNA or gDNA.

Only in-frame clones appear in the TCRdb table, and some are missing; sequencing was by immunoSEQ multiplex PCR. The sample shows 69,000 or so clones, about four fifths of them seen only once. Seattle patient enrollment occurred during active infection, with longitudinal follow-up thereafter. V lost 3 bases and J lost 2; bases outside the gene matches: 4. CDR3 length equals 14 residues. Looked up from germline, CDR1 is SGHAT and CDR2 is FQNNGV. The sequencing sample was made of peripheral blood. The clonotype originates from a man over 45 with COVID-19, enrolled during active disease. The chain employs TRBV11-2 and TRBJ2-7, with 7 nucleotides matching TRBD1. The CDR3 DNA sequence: TGTGCCAGCAGCTTCGGAACAGGGGCCTACGAGCAGTACTTC. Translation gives CASSFGTGAYEQYF.